Below are 18 T cell receptor delta chains sequenced from a single sample in a study of gamma-delta chains in newborns, infants, children (dated by TCRdb to about 2019). Sequenced using an Illumina MiSeq. The public reads were reprocessed by TCRdb using CATT, and rows of matching DNA were later combined. The sample table shows approximately 12,000 delta-chain clones, and around 9% are seen once. The ten largest clones take up approximately 3.4% of the sample. The sequencing sample was made of blood. Receptors originate from a child who was a newborn, infant or young child, either healthy, febrile or measles-vaccinated (not recorded which).

This clone was detected a few times. The chain couples TRDV2 to TRDJ1; 13 bases fit TRDD3. Germline V gives CDR1 GEAIGNYY, CDR2 EKD. The ends lost 4 bases at V and 0 bases at J; junction bases unmatched: 7. This CDR3 has 17 residues. The CDR3 DNA is TGTGCCTGTGATTTCCTACTGGGGGATACGTACACCGATAAACTCATCTTT. Its translation is CACDFLLGDTYTDKLIF.

The J gene is TRDJ1, while no V gene call was made; TRDD3, the D gene given by the table, was not confirmed from the DNA. This CDR3 is built from 17 residues. CDR3 bases: TGTGCCTGTGACACCCTATCGGGGATACGCTTCACCGATAAACTCATCTTT. This sequence encodes CACDTLSGIRFTDKLIF.

This chain connects TRDV2 to TRDJ1, with unresolved D. V lost 3 bases and J lost 0, with 10 bases in between. The CDR3 length is 14 residues. Per germline, CDR1 GEAIGNYY and CDR2 EKD. The CDR3 spells CACDSVSDTDKLIF. CDR3 nucleotide sequence: TGTGCCTGTGACTCCGTGTCAGACACCGATAAACTCATCTTT.

The V gene is TRDV2, the J gene TRDJ1; D gene ambiguous. Deletions cut 3 bases from V and 0 bases from J, with 19 bases between. The CDR3 spans 17 residues. Germline V gene data show CDR1 as GEAIGNYY and CDR2 as EKD. Here the CDR3 DNA reads TGTGCCTGTGACTCTATCCAAGTCCCCATTTACACCGATAAACTCATCTTT. Encoded protein: CACDSIQVPIYTDKLIF.

The chain carries TRDV2 and TRDJ1, with 8 nucleotides matching TRDD3. TCRdb does not report a J gene; here it was assigned by matching the DNA to germline references. Per the germline V gene, CDR1 is GEAIGNYY and CDR2 is EKD. The CDR3 contains 20 residues. Unmatched junction bases numbered 21, after V lost 0 bases and J lost 4 bases. CDR3 DNA: TGTGCCTGTGACACCCTTGATCCTGGGGGACACGAATTGGCGGACGATAAACTCATCTTT. Protein: CACDTLDPGGHELADDKLIF.

The chain joins TRDV2 to TRDJ1, with D perhaps matching TRDD3 (6 bases). V was pared by 3 bases and J by 1 base, with 14 bases between. This CDR3 spans 15 amino acids. Germline V lookup: CDR1 GEAIGNYY, CDR2 EKD. CDR3 coding DNA: TGTGCCTGTGACCCTCTGGGGATCGGCACCGATAAACTCATCTTT. It translates to CACDPLGIGTDKLIF.

V gene TRDV2 combines with J gene TRDJ1, with unresolved D. Germline V gene sequence: CDR1 GEAIGNYY, CDR2 EKD. V was clipped by 0 bases and J by 1 base, with 14 bases between them. The CDR3 contains 16 residues. The CDR3 DNA sequence: TGTGCCTGTGACACCATAGGGTCTAGGGCCACCGATAAACTCATCTTT. Its translation: CACDTIGSRATDKLIF.

This chain joins TRDV2 and TRDJ1; 9 bases map to TRDD3. Germline V gene data show CDR1 as GEAIGNYY and CDR2 as EKD. V lost 0 bases and J lost 0; bases outside the gene matches: 4. The CDR3 extends over 16 amino acids. The CDR3 sequence: CACDTMTGGHTDKLIF. CDR3 bases: TGTGCCTGTGACACCATGACTGGGGGACACACCGATAAACTCATCTTT.

The V gene is TRDV2, the J gene TRDJ1; possibly TRDD3 for D (5 bases). Germline CDR1 reads GEAIGNYY; CDR2 reads EKD. The CDR3 covers 17 residues. Trimming stripped 1 base from V and 0 bases from J, with 17 bases between. The CDR3 spells CACDTHPHTGYTDKLIF. Here the CDR3 DNA reads TGTGCCTGTGACACACACCCGCATACGGGATACACCGATAAACTCATCTTT.

This clone was counted between two and nine times. V usage is TRDV2 and J usage is TRDJ1; TRDD3 matches 8 bases. Germline CDR1 is GEAIGNYY and CDR2 is EKD. The CDR3 sequence is 16 residues long. V shed 0 bases and J 2 bases; nucleotides not matched to a gene: 7. The CDR3 reads CACDTVGGSLTDKLIF. The CDR3 nucleotides read TGTGCCTGTGACACCGTTGGGGGATCCTTAACCGATAAACTCATCTTT.

This clone was counted only a few times. The identical CDR3 is also encoded by other nucleotide sequences in the sample. V gene TRDV2 combines with J gene TRDJ1, with a weak D call TRDD3 (5 bases). The germline CDR1 and CDR2 sequences are GEAIGNYY and EKD. The CDR3 runs to 15 residues. Trimming stripped 0 bases from V and 3 bases from J, with 13 bases between. CDR3 in DNA: TGTGCCTGTGACACCGTGGGGACGGAATCCGATAAACTCATCTTT. Translated: CACDTVGTESDKLIF.

In its sample, this clone was seen a few times. The chain recombines TRDV2 with TRDJ1, with TRDD3 as a possible D gene (6 bases). The CDR3 covers 17 residues. Germline CDR1 GEAIGNYY, CDR2 EKD. Between the trimmed V and J ends, which lost 0 bases and 0 bases, there was a span of 16 bases. Here the CDR3 reads CACDTIGGNGDTDKLIF. Here the CDR3 DNA reads TGTGCCTGTGACACCATCGGGGGAAACGGGGACACCGATAAACTCATCTTT.

As DNA, the CDR3 is TGTGCCTGTGACACGCTGGGGACTCCCACCGATAAACTCATCTTT. As protein: CACDTLGTPTDKLIF. This chain joins TRDV2 and TRDJ1; D perhaps matches TRDD3 (6 bases). This CDR3 is built from 15 residues. Trimming removed 1 base at V and 1 base at J, with 12 bases between. Germline V gene sequence: CDR1 GEAIGNYY, CDR2 EKD.

The DNA of the CDR3 is TGTGCCTGTGATCCCCTACTGGGGGATGCTCGAAATCTATACACCGATAAACTCATCTTT. It yields the protein CACDPLLGDARNLYTDKLIF. A J gene of TRDJ1 was called, though the V gene was not; the D call of TRDD3 is as the table states it, not checked on the DNA. The CDR3 runs to 20 residues.

This chain's CDR3 is CACDTLGDKNTDKLIF. The CDR3 coding sequence is TGTGCCTGTGACACGCTGGGGGATAAGAACACCGATAAACTCATCTTT. The chain recombines TRDV2 with TRDJ1, with 10 bases matching TRDD3. TCRdb offers no J gene call, so here the DNA was matched to germline to obtain one. Germline V gene sequence: CDR1 GEAIGNYY, CDR2 EKD. The CDR3 totals 16 residues. V shed 1 base, J shed 0 bases, and the junction held 4 bases outside the gene matches.

This clone showed up just a few times. The J gene is TRDJ1, the V gene TRDV2; 11 bases fit TRDD3. V was pared by 4 bases and J by 3 bases, with 6 bases of the junction left unmatched. This CDR3 spans 15 amino acids. Germline V gene sequence: CDR1 GEAIGNYY, CDR2 EKD. The chain's CDR3 is CACEKLGDNADKLIF. The CDR3 DNA follows: TGTGCCTGTGAGAAACTGGGGGATAACGCCGATAAACTCATCTTT.

This clone ranks as medium-sized. This chain connects TRDV2 to TRDJ3, with TRDD1 as a possible D gene (5 bases). Trimming removed 1 base from V and 1 base from J, with 10 bases in between. CDR3 size: 17 residues. CDR1 GEAIGNYY and CDR2 EKD come from the germline V gene. The CDR3 DNA is TGTGCCTGTGACACGATAGTGGCGTCCTGGGACACCCGACAGATGTTTTTC. It specifies CACDTIVASWDTRQMFF.

This clone has only a few counts. The chain has TRDV2 and TRDJ1; TRDD3 is a possible D gene (5 bases). There are 16 residues in the CDR3. V lost 3 bases and J lost 0, with 16 bases in between. Germline CDR1 reads GEAIGNYY; CDR2 reads EKD. As DNA, the CDR3 is TGTGCCTGTGACTCTATAGGGGACCTAGACACCGATAAACTCATCTTT. This codes for CACDSIGDLDTDKLIF.